What follows is one T cell receptor (beta chain) and its context. This sample was included in a study of blood T cell repertoires in COVID-19. Overall study: The United States, Italy and Spain provided the acute and convalescent COVID-19 samples. Sources were T cells, B-cell-depleted T cells, or PBMCs; the material itself was cDNA or gDNA.

Assay used: immunoSEQ multiplex PCR; TCRdb lists only in-frame clones, some missing. The profile shows under 200,000 clones, approximately 80% of them singletons. Per germline, CDR1 SGHRS and CDR2 YFSETQ. With 0 bases removed from V and 1 base from J, the gap between germline ends came to 8 bases. The CDR3 totals 16 residues. Specimen: peripheral blood. The chain carries TRBV5-1 and TRBJ1-6; D gene unclear. The sequence came from a human donor in a cohort sampled during active COVID-19. CDR3 nucleotide sequence: TGCGCCAGCAGCTTGGACCGGGGATCCTATAATTCACCCCTCCACTTT. This codes for CASSLDRGSYNSPLHF.